These 3 T cell receptor beta chains came from one sample sequenced in a study of Ad26.COV2.S vaccination and SARS-CoV-2 variants. Measured with immunoSEQ multiplex PCR; TCRdb has only the in-frame clones, and not every one. The profile shows 300,000 to 400,000 clones, approximately 86% of them singletons. As for treatment: some 20 received Ad26.COV2.S at low or high dose, single or two shots; 5 received placebo; per-sample allocation not given. Following the first vaccine or placebo injection, samples were taken on day 63. The sample consisted of peripheral blood, taken in a trial of Ad26.COV2.S vaccine versus placebo. Every receptor here comes from a person between 18 and 65 years old who received the Ad26.COV2.S COVID-19 vaccine or a placebo.

This chain joins TRBV3-1 (or the pseudogene TRBV3-2) and TRBJ1-3, with TRBD1 matching 10 bases. V shed 3 bases, J shed 4 bases, and the junction held 3 bases outside the gene matches. Germline V gene sequence: CDR1 LGHDT, CDR2 YNNKEL (reference sequence). The CDR3 is made up of 15 amino acids. The CDR3 reads CASSHGTGVGNTIYF. The CDR3 DNA is TGTGCCAGCAGCCATGGGACAGGGGTAGGAAACACCATATATTTT.

The CDR3 coding sequence is TGCGCCAGCAGCCAAGGACAGGGGGCTGGCTACACCTTC. It translates to CASSQGQGAGYTF. The V gene is TRBV4-1, the J gene TRBJ1-2, with 10 bases that match TRBD1. From germline, CDR1 is MGHRA and CDR2 YSYEKL. V trimming: 1 base; J trimming: 7 bases; junction bases outside the gene matches: 0. The CDR3 totals 13 residues.

V is TRBV30 and J is TRBJ2-3; D remains ambiguous. Trimming left V 5 bases short and J 2 bases short, with 8 bases between. This CDR3 has 12 residues. CDR1 is GTSNPN and CDR2 is SVGIG in the germline V gene (reference sequence). The CDR3 DNA reads TGTGCCTGGGGATATACCACAGATACGCAGTATTTT. Translating it yields CAWGYTTDTQYF.